This T cell receptor (beta chain) was profiled in a study of shared clonotypes between healthy human individuals. Sequencing was performed with immunoSEQ multiplex PCR; in TCRdb, only in-frame clones are kept and a portion is missing. Here the sample spans some 2.3 million clones, over 90% being singletons. The CDR3 totals 12 residues. Germline V gene sequence: CDR1 MNHEY, CDR2 SVGAGI. V lost 0 bases and J 7 bases, leaving 7 bases between the germline ends. This clonotype was obtained from a man between 18 and 35 years old in good health. Some clones in this sample may be carry-over from other donors' samples. The sequencing sample was made of naive CD4+ T cells from PBMCs. Subset specified: CD45RA+ positively selected. This chain uses TRBV6-5 with TRBJ2-7; D is unclear. CDR3: CASSYSGREQYF. CDR3 bases: TGTGCCAGCAGTTACTCGGGCCGGGAGCAGTACTTC.